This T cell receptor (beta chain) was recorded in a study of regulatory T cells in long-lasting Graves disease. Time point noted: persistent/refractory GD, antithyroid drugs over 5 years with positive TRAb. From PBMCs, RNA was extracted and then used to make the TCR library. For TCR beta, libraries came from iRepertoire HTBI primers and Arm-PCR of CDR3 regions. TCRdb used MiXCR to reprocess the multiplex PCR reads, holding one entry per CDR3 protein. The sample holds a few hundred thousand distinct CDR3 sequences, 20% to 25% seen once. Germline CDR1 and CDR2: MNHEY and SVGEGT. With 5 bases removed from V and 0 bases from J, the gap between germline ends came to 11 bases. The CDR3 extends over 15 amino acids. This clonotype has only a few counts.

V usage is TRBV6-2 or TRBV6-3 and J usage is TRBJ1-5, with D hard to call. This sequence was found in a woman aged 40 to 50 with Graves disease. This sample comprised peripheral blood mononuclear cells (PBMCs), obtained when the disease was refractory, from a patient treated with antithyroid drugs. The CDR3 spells CASSQAFYSNQPQHF. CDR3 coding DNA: TGTGCCAGCAGTCAGGCCTTTTATAGCAATCAGCCCCAGCATTTT.